This TCR beta chain appears in the sequencing data of a study of identifying expanded T cells in peripheral blood. Study-level points and caveats: Technical replicates showed about 1.2 changed clones; about two weeks roughly 16; four weeks 19.

Libraries were prepared by immunoSEQ multiplex PCR; TCRdb keeps only in-frame clonotypes and omits some of them. This table has 100,000 to 150,000 clones, 80% to 90% appearing once. This clone was counted between two and nine times. The antigen is not known. This CDR3 contains 14 residues. The germline V gene has CDR1 SNHLY and CDR2 FYNNEI. The V and J ends lost 6 bases and 6 bases, in that order; junction bases with no gene match: 6. V gene TRBV2 combines with J gene TRBJ1-5, with 9 positions matching TRBD1. Sequencing was performed on blood. The sequence came from a person between 18 and 69 years old in good health. The CDR3 DNA sequence: TGTGCCAGCAGCCCAACAGGGGGCGGTCAGCCCCAGCATTTT. Protein: CASSPTGGGQPQHF.